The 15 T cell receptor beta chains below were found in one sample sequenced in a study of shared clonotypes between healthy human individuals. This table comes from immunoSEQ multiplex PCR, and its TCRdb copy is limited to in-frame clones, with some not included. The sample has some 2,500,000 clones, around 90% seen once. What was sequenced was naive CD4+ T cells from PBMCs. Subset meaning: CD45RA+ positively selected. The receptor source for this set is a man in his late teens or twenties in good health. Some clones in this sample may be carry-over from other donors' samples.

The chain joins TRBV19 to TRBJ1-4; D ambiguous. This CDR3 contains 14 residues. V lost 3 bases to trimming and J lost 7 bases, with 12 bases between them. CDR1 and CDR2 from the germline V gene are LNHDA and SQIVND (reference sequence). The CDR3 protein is CASSIMTASEKLFF. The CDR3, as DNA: TGTGCCAGTAGTATTATGACGGCCAGTGAAAAACTGTTTTTT.

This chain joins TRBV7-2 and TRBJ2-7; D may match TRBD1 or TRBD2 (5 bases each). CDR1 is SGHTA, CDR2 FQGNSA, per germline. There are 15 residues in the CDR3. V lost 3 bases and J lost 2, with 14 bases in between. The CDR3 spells CASSFLRDPTYEQYF. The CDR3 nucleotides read TGTGCCAGCAGCTTTCTCCGGGACCCGACCTACGAGCAGTACTTC.

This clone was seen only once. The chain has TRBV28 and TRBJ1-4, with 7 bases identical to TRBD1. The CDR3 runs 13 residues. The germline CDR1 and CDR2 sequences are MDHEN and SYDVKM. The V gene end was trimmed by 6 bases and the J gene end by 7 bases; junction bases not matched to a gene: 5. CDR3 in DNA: TGTGCCAGCAGGGGACAGATACGTGAAAAACTGTTTTTT. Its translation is CASRGQIREKLFF.

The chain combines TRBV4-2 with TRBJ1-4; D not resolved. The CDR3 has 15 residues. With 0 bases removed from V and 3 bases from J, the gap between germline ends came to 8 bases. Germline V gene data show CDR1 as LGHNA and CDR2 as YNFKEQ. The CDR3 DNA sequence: TGTGCCAGCAGCCAAGAAAGCAGGTCTAATGAAAAACTGTTTTTT. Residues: CASSQESRSNEKLFF.

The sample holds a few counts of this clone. For the CDR3, the DNA is TGTGCCAGCAGCTTAGGACAGGGTAACACTGAAGCTTTCTTT. This translates into CASSLGQGNTEAFF. The chain combines TRBV13 with TRBJ1-1; a possible D gene is TRBD1 (6 bases). Trimming pared 0 bases from V and 2 bases from J, leaving 7 bases between. CDR3 length: 14 amino acids. CDR1 PRHDT and CDR2 FYEKMQ come from the germline V gene (reference sequence).

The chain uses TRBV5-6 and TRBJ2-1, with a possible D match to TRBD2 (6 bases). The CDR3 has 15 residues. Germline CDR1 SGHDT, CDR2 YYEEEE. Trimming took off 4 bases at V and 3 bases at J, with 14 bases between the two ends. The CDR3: CASSHSGTVYNEQFF. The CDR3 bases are TGTGCCAGCAGCCATAGCGGAACCGTCTACAATGAGCAGTTCTTC. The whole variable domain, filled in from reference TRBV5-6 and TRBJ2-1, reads DAGVTQSPTHLIKTRGQQVTLRCSPKSGHDTVSWYQQALGQGPQFIFQYYEEEERQRGNFPDRFSGHQFPNYSSELNVNALLLGDSALYLCASSHSGTVYNEQFFGPGTRLTVL.

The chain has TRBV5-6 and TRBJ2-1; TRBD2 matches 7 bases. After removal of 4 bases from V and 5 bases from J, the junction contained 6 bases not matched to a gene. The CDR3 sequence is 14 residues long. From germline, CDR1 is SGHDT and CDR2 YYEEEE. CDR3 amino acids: CASSLRDYNNEQFF. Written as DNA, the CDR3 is TGTGCCAGCAGCCTCCGGGACTACAACAATGAGCAGTTCTTC.

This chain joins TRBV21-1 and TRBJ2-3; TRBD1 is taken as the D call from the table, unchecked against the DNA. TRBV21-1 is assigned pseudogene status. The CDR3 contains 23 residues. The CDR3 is CASSKRSLGGQGSGTSCTDTQYF. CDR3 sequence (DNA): TGTGCCAGCAGCAAAAGGTCGTTAGGGGGACAGGGCTCTGGGACCTCTTGCACAGATACGCAGTATTTT.

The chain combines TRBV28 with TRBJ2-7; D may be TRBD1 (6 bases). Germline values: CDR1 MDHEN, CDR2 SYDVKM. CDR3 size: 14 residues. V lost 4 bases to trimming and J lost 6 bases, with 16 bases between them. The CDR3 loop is CASSSYTGYGEQYF. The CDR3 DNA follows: TGTGCCAGCAGTTCCTACACAGGGTACGGCGAGCAGTACTTC.

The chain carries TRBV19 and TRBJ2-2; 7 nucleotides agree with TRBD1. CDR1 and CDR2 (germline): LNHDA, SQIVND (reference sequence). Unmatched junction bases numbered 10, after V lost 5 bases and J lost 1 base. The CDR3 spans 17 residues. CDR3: CASSDQYRDRNTGELFF. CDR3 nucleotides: TGTGCCAGTAGTGACCAATACCGGGACAGGAACACCGGGGAGCTGTTTTTT.

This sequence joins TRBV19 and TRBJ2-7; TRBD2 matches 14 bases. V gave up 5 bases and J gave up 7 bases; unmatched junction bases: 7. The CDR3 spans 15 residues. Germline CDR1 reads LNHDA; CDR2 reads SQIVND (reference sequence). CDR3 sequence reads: CASSRLAGGQLEQYF. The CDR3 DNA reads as TGTGCCAGTAGTCGACTAGCGGGAGGGCAGTTGGAGCAGTACTTC.

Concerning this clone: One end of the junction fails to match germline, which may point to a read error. Here the CDR3 DNA reads TGCGCCAGCAGTGAGGACTCAAGGAGGGGTACTGAGGCTTTCTTT. This translates into CASSEDSRRGTEAFF. The genes are TRBV10-1 and TRBJ1-1; a possible D gene is TRBD1 (5 bases). The length of the CDR3 is 15 residues. CDR1 WNHNN and CDR2 SYGVQD come from the germline V gene (reference sequence).

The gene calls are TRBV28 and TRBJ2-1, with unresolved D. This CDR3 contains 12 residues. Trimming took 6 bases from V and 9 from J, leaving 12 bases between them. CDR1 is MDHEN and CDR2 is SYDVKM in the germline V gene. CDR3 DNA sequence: TGTGCCAGCAGCCTTTTGGAGCGTGAGCAGTTCTTC. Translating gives CASSLLEREQFF.

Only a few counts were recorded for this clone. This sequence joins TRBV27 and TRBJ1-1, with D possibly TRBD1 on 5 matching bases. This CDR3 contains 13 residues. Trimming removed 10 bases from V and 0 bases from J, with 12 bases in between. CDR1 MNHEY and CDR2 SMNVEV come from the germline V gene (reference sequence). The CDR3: CATQGRMNTEAFF. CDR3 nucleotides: TGTGCCACTCAGGGACGGATGAACACTGAAGCTTTCTTT.

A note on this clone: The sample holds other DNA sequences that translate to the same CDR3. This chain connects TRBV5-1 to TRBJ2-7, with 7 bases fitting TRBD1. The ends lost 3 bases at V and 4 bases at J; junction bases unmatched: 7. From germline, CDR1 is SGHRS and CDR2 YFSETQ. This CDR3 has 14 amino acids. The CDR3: CASSSGTVIYEQYF. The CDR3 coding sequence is TGCGCCAGCAGCTCCGGGACAGTCATTTACGAGCAGTACTTC.